Sequencing of this T cell receptor (beta chain) was carried out in a study of cytomegalovirus exposure and HLA in healthy donors. A multiplex PCR was run with 60 Vbeta primers and 13 Jbeta primers. The assay was immunoSEQ multiplex PCR, and TCRdb's table has in-frame clones only and misses some. The table lists 130,000 to 150,000 clones, about three quarters of them singletons. Germline assignment: CDR1 MNHNY and CDR2 SVGAGI (reference sequence). V gave up 7 bases and J gave up 10 bases, with 14 bases separating them. This CDR3 is built from 13 residues. This clonotype originated in a human donor in good health. J is TRBJ1-6 and V is TRBV6-6; a possible D gene is TRBD1 (6 bases). Sequencing used PBMCs. The CDR3 DNA reads TGTGCCAGCATTAGGACAGATGGCTCACCCCTCCACTTT. It is translated as CASIRTDGSPLHF.